A single sample is the source of the 7 T cell receptor beta chains below, sequenced in a study of response to subunit inactivated influenza vaccine (dated by TCRdb to about 2018). The method was RT-PCR. The instrument was an Illumina HiSeq 2500. Using fastp trimming at Q25 and MiXCR clonotype assembly, TCRdb reanalyzed the public sequencing data and kept in-frame beta chains. Entries are consolidated by CDR3 protein sequence, retaining the most common genes and DNA. This sample comprises 500,000 to 600,000 distinct CDR3 sequences, around 15% of them detected only once. In total, the top ten clones hold more than 9.5% of the sample. Material: PBMCs from blood, obtained 11 to 12 days after vaccination. Receptors were obtained from a man aged 45-65 years who received an inactivated influenza vaccine. Donor details come from another sample of the same person, matched by shared clones.

The table lists this clonotype with a few counts. V is TRBV20-1 and J is TRBJ2-2, with no clear D. The CDR3 covers 12 residues. In germline, CDR1 is DFQATT, CDR2 SNEGSKA (reference sequence). V lost 5 bases to trimming and J lost 0 bases, with 4 bases between them. The CDR3 DNA follows: TGCAGTGCTGCCCCGAACACCGGGGAGCTGTTTTTT. This sequence encodes CSAAPNTGELFF.

The count of this clonotype is one. The V gene is TRBV6-2 or TRBV6-3, the J gene TRBJ2-3; D is tentatively TRBD1 or TRBD2 (5 bases each). Germline CDR1 reads MNHEY; CDR2 reads SVGEGT. With 2 bases removed from V and 1 base from J, the gap between germline ends came to 13 bases. The CDR3 has 16 amino acids. Here the CDR3 DNA reads TGTGCCAGCAGTTACGTGCATCGGGGCGGCACAGATACGCAGTATTTT. Its protein is CASSYVHRGGTDTQYF.

V and J are TRBV28 and TRBJ2-7; possibly TRBD2 for D (6 bases). The germline V gene encodes CDR1 MDHEN and CDR2 SYDVKM. This CDR3 region has 14 residues. V was pared by 7 bases and J by 4 bases, with 17 bases between. Written as DNA, the CDR3 is TGTGCCAGCACCAAGGAGGGTAGGAAGTACGAGCAGTACTTC. Amino acids: CASTKEGRKYEQYF. The full variable domain, with the rest looked up from reference TRBV28 and TRBJ2-7, is DVKVTQSSRYLVKRTGEKVFLECVQDMDHENMFWYRQDPGLGLRLIYFSYDVKMKEKGDIPEGYSVSREKKERFSLILESASTNQTSMYLCASTKEGRKYEQYFGPGTRLTVT.

This clonotype was seen a few times. This chain links TRBV20-1 with TRBJ1-2; D uncertain. The V gene's germline CDR1 is DFQATT and CDR2 SNEGSKA (reference sequence). There are 10 residues in the CDR3. V was trimmed by 5 bases and J by 8 bases, leaving 9 bases between them. CDR3 sequence (DNA): TGCAGTGCTTTAGACCAGGGCTACACCTTC. This sequence encodes CSALDQGYTF.

The table lists this clonotype with a few counts. The chain uses TRBV6-1 and TRBJ2-1, with a weak D call TRBD1 (5 bases). The V gene lost 1 base and the J gene lost 14 bases, with 12 bases spanning the gap. Per germline, CDR1 MNHNS and CDR2 SASEGT. There are 12 residues in the CDR3. The CDR3 nucleotides are TGTGCCAGCAGTGAAGGGACAAGGTGGGAGTTCTTC. Translated, it gives CASSEGTRWEFF.

With respect to this clonotype: A junction end diverges from the germline sequence, so it may reflect a read error. The J gene is TRBJ2-1, the V gene TRBV7-6; D gene ambiguous. Per germline, CDR1 SGHVS and CDR2 FNYEAQ. The CDR3 runs to 13 residues. This CDR3 reads CASSFMVNNEQIF. In DNA form, the CDR3 reads TGTGCCAGCAGCTTCATGGTAAACAATGAGCAGATCTTC. The variable domain in full, completed from reference TRBV7-6 and TRBJ2-1, reads GAGVSQSPRYKVTKRGQDVALRCDPISGHVSLYWYRQALGQGPEFLTYFNYEAQQDKSGLPNDRFSAERPEGSISTLTIQRTEQRDSAMYRCASSFMVNNEQIFGPGTRLTVL.

V is TRBV29-1 and J is TRBJ2-1, with D uncertain. The V end was cut by 7 bases, the J end by 2 bases, with 9 bases between. Germline assignment: CDR1 SQVTM and CDR2 ANQGSEA. CDR3 length equals 12 residues. DNA of the CDR3: TGCAGCGCCGGAGTTACCTACAATGAGCAGTTCTTC. This gives the protein CSAGVTYNEQFF.